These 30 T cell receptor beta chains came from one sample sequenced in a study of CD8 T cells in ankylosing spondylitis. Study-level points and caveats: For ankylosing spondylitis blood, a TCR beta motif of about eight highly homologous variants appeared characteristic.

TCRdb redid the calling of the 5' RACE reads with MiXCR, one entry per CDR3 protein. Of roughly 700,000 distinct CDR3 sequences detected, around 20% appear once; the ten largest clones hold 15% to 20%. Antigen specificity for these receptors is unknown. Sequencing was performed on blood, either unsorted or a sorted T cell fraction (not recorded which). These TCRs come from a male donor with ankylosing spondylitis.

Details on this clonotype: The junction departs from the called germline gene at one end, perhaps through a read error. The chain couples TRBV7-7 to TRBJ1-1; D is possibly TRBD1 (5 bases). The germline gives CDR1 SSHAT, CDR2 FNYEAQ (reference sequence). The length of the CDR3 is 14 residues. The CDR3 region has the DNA TGTGCTAGCAGCTTGCTGGGACCGAACGCTGAAGCTTTCTTT. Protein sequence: CASSLLGPNAEAFF.

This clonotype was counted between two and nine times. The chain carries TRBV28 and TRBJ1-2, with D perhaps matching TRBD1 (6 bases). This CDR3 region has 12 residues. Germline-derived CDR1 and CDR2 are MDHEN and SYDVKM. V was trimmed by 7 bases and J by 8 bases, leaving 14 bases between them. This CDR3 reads CASIGGLEGYTF. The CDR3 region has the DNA TGTGCCAGCATTGGGGGGCTTGAGGGCTACACCTTC.

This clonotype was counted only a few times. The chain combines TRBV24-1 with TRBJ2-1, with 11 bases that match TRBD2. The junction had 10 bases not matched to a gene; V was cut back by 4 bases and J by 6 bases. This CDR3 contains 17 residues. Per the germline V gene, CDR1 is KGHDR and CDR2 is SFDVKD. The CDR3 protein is CATSDLTSGTLSNEQFF. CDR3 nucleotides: TGTGCCACCAGTGACTTGACTAGCGGGACGTTAAGCAATGAGCAGTTCTTC.

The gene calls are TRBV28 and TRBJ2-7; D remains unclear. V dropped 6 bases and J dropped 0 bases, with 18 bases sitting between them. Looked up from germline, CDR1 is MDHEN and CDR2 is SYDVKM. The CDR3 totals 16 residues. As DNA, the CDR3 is TGTGCCAGCAGGTACGCGGCCACTTCTATCTCCTACGAGCAGTACTTC. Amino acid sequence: CASRYAATSISYEQYF.

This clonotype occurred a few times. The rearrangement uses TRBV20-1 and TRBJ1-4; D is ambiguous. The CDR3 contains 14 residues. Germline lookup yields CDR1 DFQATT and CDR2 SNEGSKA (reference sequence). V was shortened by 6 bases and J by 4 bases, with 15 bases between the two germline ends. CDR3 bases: TGCAGTGCAAAAGACCCTGCCAATAATGAAAAACTGTTTTTT. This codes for CSAKDPANNEKLFF.

The CDR3 region is CASSLAGSGSLNEQFF. The CDR3 DNA reads as TGCGCCAGCAGCTTGGCCGGTAGCGGGAGCCTGAATGAGCAGTTCTTC. The V gene is TRBV5-1, the J gene TRBJ2-1; 9 positions agree with TRBD2. CDR3 length: 16 amino acids. The germline V gene encodes CDR1 SGHRS and CDR2 YFSETQ. V dropped 0 bases and J dropped 7; count of bases not matched to a gene: 8.

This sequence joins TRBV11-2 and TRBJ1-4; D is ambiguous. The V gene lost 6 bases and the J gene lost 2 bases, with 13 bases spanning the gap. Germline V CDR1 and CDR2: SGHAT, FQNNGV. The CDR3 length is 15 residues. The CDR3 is CASRWSGRTNEKLFF. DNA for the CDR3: TGTGCCAGCAGGTGGTCGGGTAGGACTAATGAAAAACTGTTTTTT.

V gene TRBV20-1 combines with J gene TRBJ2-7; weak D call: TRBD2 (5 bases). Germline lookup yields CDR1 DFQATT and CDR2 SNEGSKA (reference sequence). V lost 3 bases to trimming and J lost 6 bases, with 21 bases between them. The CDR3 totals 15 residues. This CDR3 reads CSASLGSSSPREQYF. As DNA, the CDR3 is TGCAGTGCTAGTTTGGGTTCGTCTAGCCCGCGCGAGCAGTACTTC.

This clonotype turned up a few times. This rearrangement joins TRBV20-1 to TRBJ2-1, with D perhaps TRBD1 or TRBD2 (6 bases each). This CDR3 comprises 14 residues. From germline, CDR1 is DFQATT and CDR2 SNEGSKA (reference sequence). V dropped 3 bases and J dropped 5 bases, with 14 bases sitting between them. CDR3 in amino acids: CSARGGLSDNEQFF. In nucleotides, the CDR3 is TGCAGTGCTAGGGGGGGCCTAAGTGACAATGAGCAGTTCTTC.

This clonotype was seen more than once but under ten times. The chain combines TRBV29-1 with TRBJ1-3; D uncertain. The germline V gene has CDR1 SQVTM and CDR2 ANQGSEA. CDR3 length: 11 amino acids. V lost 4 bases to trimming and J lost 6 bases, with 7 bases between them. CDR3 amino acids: CSVVRENTIYF. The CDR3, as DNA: TGCAGCGTTGTTCGGGAAAACACCATATATTTT.

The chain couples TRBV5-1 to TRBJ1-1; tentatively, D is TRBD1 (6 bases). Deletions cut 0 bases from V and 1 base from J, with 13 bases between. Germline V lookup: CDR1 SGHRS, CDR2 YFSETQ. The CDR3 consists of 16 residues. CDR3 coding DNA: TGCGCCAGCAGCTTGGGGCGGGGGCGGTCGAACACTGAAGCTTTCTTT. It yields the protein CASSLGRGRSNTEAFF.

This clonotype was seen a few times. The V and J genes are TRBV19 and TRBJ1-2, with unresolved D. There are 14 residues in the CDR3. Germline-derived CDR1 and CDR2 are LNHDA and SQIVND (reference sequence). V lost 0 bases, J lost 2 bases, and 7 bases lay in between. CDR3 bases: TGTGCCAGTAGTATAGAGGCGTTGAACTATGGCTACACCTTC. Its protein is CASSIEALNYGYTF.

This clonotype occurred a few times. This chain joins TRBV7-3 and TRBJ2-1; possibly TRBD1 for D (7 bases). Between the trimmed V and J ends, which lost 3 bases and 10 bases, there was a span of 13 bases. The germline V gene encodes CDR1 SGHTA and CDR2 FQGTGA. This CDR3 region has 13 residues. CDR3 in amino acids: CASSFSRGDEQFF. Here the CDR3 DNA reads TGTGCCAGCAGCTTTAGCAGGGGGGACGAGCAGTTCTTC. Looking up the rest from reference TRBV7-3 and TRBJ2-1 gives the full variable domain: GAGVSQTPSNKVTEKGKYVELRCDPISGHTALYWYRQSLGQGPEFLIYFQGTGAADDSGLPNDRFFAVRPEGSVSTLKIQRTERGDSAVYLCASSFSRGDEQFFGPGTRLTVL.

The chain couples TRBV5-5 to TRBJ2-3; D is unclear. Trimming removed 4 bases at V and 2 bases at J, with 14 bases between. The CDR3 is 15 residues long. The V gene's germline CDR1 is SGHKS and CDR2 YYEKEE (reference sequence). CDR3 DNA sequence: TGTGCCAGCAGCCCGTATGGGCCCAACACAGATACGCAGTATTTT. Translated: CASSPYGPNTDTQYF.

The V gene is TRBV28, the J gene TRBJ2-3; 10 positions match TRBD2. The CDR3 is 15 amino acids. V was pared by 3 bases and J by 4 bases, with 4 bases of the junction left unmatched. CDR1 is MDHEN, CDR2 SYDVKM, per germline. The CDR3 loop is CASSFSSGRPDTQYF. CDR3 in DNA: TGTGCCAGCAGTTTTTCTAGCGGGAGACCAGATACGCAGTATTTT.

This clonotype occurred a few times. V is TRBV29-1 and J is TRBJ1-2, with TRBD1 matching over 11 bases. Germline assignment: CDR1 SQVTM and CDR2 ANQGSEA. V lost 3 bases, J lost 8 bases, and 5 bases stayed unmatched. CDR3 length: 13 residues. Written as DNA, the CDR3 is TGCAGCGTTGAGGTTCGGACAGGGGGCGGCTACACCTTC. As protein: CSVEVRTGGGYTF.

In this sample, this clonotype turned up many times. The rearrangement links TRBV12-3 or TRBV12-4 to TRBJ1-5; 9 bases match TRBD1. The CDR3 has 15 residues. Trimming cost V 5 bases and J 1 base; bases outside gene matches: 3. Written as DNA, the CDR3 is TGTGCCAGCAGTCCGGGACAGGGAAGCAATCAGCCCCAGCATTTT. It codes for CASSPGQGSNQPQHF.

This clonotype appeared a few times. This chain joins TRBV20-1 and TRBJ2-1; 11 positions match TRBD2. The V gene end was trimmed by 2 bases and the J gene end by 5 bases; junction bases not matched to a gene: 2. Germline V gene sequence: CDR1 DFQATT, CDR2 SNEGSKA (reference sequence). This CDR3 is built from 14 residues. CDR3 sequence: CSARLAGGHNEQFF. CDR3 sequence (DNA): TGCAGTGCTAGACTAGCGGGGGGACACAATGAGCAGTTCTTC.

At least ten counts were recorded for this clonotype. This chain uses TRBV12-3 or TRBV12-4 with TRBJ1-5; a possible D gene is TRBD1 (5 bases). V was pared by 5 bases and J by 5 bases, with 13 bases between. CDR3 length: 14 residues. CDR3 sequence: CASSPRGGDQPQHF. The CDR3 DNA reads TGTGCCAGCAGTCCGCGTGGGGGTGATCAGCCCCAGCATTTT.

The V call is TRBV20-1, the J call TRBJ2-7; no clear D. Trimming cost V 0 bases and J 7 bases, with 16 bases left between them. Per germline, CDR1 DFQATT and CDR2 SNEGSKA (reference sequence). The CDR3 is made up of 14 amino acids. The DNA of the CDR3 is TGCAGTGCTAGAGATCTTTTCGGAGCCGGTGAGCAGTACTTC. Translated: CSARDLFGAGEQYF.

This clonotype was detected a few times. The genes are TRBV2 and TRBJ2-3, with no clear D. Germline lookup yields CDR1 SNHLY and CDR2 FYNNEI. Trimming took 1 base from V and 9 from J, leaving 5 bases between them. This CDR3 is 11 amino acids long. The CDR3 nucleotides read TGTGCCAGCAGTGAAGTAGGGACGCAGTATTTT. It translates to CASSEVGTQYF.

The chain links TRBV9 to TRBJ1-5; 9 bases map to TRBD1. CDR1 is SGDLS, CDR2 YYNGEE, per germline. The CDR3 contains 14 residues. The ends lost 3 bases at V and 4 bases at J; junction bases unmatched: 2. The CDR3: CASSAGQGNQPQHF. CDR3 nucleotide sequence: TGTGCCAGCAGCGCCGGACAGGGGAATCAGCCCCAGCATTTT.

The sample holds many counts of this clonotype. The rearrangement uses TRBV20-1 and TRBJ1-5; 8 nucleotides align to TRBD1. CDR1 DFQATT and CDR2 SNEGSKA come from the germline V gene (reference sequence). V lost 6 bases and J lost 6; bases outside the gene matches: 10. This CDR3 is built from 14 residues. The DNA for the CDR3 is TGCAGTGCCAACCCGGACAGGGAGAGTCAGCCCCAGCATTTT. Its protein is CSANPDRESQPQHF.

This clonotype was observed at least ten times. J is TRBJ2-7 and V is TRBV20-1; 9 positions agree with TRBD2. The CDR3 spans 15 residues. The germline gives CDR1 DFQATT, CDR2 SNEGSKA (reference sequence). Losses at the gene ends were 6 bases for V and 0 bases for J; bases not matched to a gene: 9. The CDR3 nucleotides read TGCAGTGCCCCGGGTAGCGGGGGCGGCTCCTACGAGCAGTACTTC. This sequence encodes CSAPGSGGGSYEQYF.

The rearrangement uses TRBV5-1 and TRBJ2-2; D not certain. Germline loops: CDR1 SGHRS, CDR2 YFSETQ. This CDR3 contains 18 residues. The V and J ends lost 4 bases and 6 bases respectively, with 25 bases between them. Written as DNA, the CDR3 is TGCGCCAGCAGCCAACAAGTGGGGATTCCGGGTGGCGCCGGGGAGCTGTTTTTT. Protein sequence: CASSQQVGIPGGAGELFF.

The CDR3 region has the DNA TGCAGCGGTCGGACAGGCTCTGACCCGAAGAACACTGAAGCTTTCTTT. Translating gives CSGRTGSDPKNTEAFF. The chain combines TRBV29-1 with TRBJ1-1; TRBD1 agrees at 7 bases. The germline CDR1 and CDR2 sequences are SQVTM and ANQGSEA. The J segment lost 1 base and the V segment lost 7 bases, leaving 15 bases of the junction unmatched. The CDR3 consists of 16 residues. Based on the CDR3 plus reference TRBV29-1 and TRBJ1-1, the full variable domain is SAVISQKPSRDICQRGTSLTIQCQVDSQVTMMFWYRQQPGQSLTLIATANQGSEATYESGFVIDKFPISRPNLTFSTLTVSNMSPEDSSIYLCSGRTGSDPKNTEAFFGQGTRLTVV.

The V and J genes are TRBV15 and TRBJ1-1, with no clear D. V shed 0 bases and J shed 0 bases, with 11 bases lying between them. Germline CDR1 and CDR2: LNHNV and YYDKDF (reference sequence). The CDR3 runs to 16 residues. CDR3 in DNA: TGTGCCACCAGCAGAGAGTTGGGCGCCATGAACACTGAAGCTTTCTTT. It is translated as CATSRELGAMNTEAFF. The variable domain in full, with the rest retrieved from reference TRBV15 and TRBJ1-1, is DAMVIQNPRYQVTQFGKPVTLSCSQTLNHNVMYWYQQKSSQAPKLLFHYYDKDFNNEADTPDNFQSRRPNTSFCFLDIRSPGLGDTAMYLCATSRELGAMNTEAFFGQGTRLTVV.

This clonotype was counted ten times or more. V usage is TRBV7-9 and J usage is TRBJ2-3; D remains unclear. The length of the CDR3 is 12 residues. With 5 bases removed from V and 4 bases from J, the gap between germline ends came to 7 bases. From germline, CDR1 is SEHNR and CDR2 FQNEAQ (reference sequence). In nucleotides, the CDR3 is TGTGCCAGCAGCCCCCTCCCAGATACGCAGTATTTT. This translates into CASSPLPDTQYF.

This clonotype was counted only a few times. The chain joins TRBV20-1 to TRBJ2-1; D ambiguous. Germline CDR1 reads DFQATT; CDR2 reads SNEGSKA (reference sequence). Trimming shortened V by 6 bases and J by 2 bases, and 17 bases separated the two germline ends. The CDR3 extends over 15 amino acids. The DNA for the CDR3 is TGCAGTGCCCAGTGGCAGTGGGGTACCTACAATGAGCAGTTCTTC. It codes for CSAQWQWGTYNEQFF.

CDR3 residues: CASSPEPWTGKAYEQYF. In DNA form, the CDR3 reads TGTGCCAGCAGCCCCGAACCCTGGACAGGGAAGGCCTACGAGCAGTACTTC. The gene calls are TRBV7-9 and TRBJ2-7, with 8 nucleotides matching TRBD1. The V gene's germline CDR1 is SEHNR and CDR2 FQNEAQ (reference sequence). The CDR3 has 17 amino acids. Trimming took 5 bases from V and 2 from J; bases not matched to a gene: 14.